The 3 T cell receptor beta chains listed next were all sequenced from one sample in a study of blood T cell repertoires in COVID-19. Clones were sequenced by immunoSEQ multiplex PCR, and TCRdb holds only the in-frame ones, with some missing. The sample shows approximately 67,000 clones, approximately 87% of them seen only once. The specimen was peripheral blood. These receptors were obtained from a man aged 50-60 years with active COVID-19.

The chain employs TRBV5-4 and TRBJ1-1, with 7 bases fitting TRBD1. Germline V gene data show CDR1 as SGHNT and CDR2 as YYREEE (reference sequence). The V and J ends lost 4 bases and 1 base, in that order; junction bases with no gene match: 7. The CDR3 runs to 15 residues. This CDR3 reads CASSVLTGRNTEAFF. Here the CDR3 DNA reads TGTGCCAGCAGCGTACTGACAGGGCGGAACACTGAAGCTTTCTTT.

V usage is TRBV3-1 (or the pseudogene TRBV3-2) and J usage is TRBJ2-7; 8 bases agree with TRBD2. This CDR3 is 14 amino acids long. CDR1 and CDR2 from the germline V gene are LGHDT and YNNKEL (reference sequence). J was trimmed by 5 bases and V by 1 base; bases with no gene match: 4. DNA for the CDR3: TGTGCCAGCAGCCAAGCGGGAGGGCTCCACGAGCAGTACTTC. It translates to CASSQAGGLHEQYF.

The chain is built from TRBV7-3 and TRBJ2-2; 8 nucleotides match TRBD2. V shed 5 bases and J 0 bases; nucleotides not matched to a gene: 11. The CDR3 contains 18 residues. The germline CDR1 and CDR2 sequences are SGHTA and FQGTGA. The CDR3 loop reads CASSLMLTGGPNTGELFF. The CDR3, as DNA: TGTGCCAGCAGCCTCATGTTAACGGGAGGGCCGAACACCGGGGAGCTGTTTTTT.